Listed here is a single TCR beta chain. Antigen: not known. These data originate in a study of cytomegalovirus exposure and HLA in healthy donors. CDR3 length: 15 residues. Germline V gene data show CDR1 as LNHDA and CDR2 as SQIVND (reference sequence). Losses at the gene ends were 6 bases for V and 3 bases for J; bases not matched to a gene: 7. Healthy individuals who donated bone marrow served as the donors. Study-wide results and caveats: Later analysis showed TCR association rates varying by HLA locus, highest for DRB1 and lowest for HLA-C. Sequencing had likely introduced a cluster of highly shared sequence variants as an artifact.

The PCR had 60 Vbeta and 13 Jbeta primers. The repertoire was sequenced with immunoSEQ multiplex PCR; TCRdb's copy has only in-frame clones and lacks some. The sample includes approximately 150,000 clones, around four fifths of them seen just once. This chain connects TRBV19 to TRBJ2-2, with TRBD1 identical over 7 bases. Sequencing was performed on PBMCs. This clonotype was obtained from a woman aged 60 to 75 in good health and CMV-seropositive. The chain's CDR3 is CASSQATGHTGELFF. The CDR3 bases are TGTGCCAGTAGCCAAGCGACAGGGCACACCGGGGAGCTGTTTTTT.